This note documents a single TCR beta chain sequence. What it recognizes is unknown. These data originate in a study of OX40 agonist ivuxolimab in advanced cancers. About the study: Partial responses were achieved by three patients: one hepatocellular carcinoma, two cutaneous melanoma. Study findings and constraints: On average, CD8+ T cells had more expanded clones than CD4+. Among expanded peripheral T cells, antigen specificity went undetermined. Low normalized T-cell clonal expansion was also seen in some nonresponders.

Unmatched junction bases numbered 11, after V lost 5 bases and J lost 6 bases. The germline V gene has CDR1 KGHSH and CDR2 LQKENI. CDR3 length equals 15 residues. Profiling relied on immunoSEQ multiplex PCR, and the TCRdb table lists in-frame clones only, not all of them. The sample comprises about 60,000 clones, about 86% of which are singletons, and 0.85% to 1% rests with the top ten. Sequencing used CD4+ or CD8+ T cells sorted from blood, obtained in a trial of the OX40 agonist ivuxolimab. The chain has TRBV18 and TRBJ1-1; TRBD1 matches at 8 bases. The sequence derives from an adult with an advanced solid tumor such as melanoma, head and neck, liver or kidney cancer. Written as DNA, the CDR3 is TGTGCCAGCTCATCGACAGGGGCAGGTAGCCCTGAAGCTTTCTTT. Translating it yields CASSSTGAGSPEAFF.